The T cell receptor beta chain described here comes from a study of cytomegalovirus exposure and HLA in healthy donors. Across the study: Out of around 360 genotyped donors, about 81% belonged to the Caucasian-associated ancestry cluster. Findings and limits, study-wide: A previous analysis found most TCR beta V segments productive roughly 87% or roughly 30% of the time. Reports credit the classifier with highly specific, highly sensitive diagnosis of cytomegalovirus status.

Per germline, CDR1 SGHRS and CDR2 YFSETQ. This CDR3 comprises 15 residues. The V and J ends lost 2 bases and 4 bases, in that order; junction bases with no gene match: 3. 13 Jbeta primers and 60 Vbeta primers were used for the PCR. Assay: immunoSEQ multiplex PCR; the TCRdb copy retains only in-frame clones and omits some. The data show some 48,000 clones, roughly 80% seen once. With regard to this clone: The antigen is undetermined.

The source material was PBMCs. This clonotype originated in a man in his thirties or forties in good health and CMV-seropositive. This chain connects TRBV5-1 to TRBJ2-3; the match to TRBD2 covers 11 bases. CDR3 loop: CASSFGLAGADTQYF. CDR3 in DNA: TGCGCCAGCAGCTTCGGACTAGCGGGTGCAGATACGCAGTATTTT.